What follows are 28 T cell receptor beta chains derived from one specimen sequenced in a study of blood T cell repertoires in COVID-19. The assay was immunoSEQ multiplex PCR, and TCRdb's table has in-frame clones only and misses some. The sample lists under 250,000 clones, approximately 85% seen once, with about 9.1% in the top ten. Sequencing was done on a sample of PBMCs or T cells enriched from blood (not recorded which). Every receptor here comes from a woman in her 50s with acute COVID-19.

V is TRBV4-3 and J is TRBJ2-1, with D unresolved. Germline CDR1 LGHNA, CDR2 YSLEER. The CDR3 covers 14 residues. V gave up 0 bases and J gave up 0 bases, with 3 bases separating them. The CDR3 region has the DNA TGCGCCAGCAGCCAAGACAGCTCCTACAATGAGCAGTTCTTC. Encoded protein: CASSQDSSYNEQFF.

The rearrangement joins TRBV5-1 to TRBJ1-2; weak D call: TRBD1 (5 bases). The V gene's germline CDR1 is SGHRS and CDR2 YFSETQ. The CDR3 has 15 residues. Trimming left V 5 bases short and J 0 bases short, with 14 bases between. CDR3 DNA: TGCGCCAGCAGGCAAGGGAGGGGAGCTAACTATGGCTACACCTTC. This encodes CASRQGRGANYGYTF.

The rearrangement uses TRBV10-3 and TRBJ1-2; TRBD1 is a possible D gene (5 bases). The CDR3 has 13 amino acids. Germline V CDR1 and CDR2: ENHRY, SYGVKD. Between the trimmed V and J ends, which lost 4 bases and 7 bases, there was a span of 13 bases. In DNA form, the CDR3 reads TGTGCCATCAGTGCCCAGTTGGGGGGTGGCTACACCTTC. This translates into CAISAQLGGGYTF.

The chain uses TRBV5-1 and TRBJ2-3; D ambiguous. CDR3 length: 15 amino acids. V lost 0 bases to trimming and J lost 2 bases, with 10 bases between them. Germline V gene sequence: CDR1 SGHRS, CDR2 YFSETQ. In DNA, the CDR3 is TGCGCCAGCAGCTTGGATACCCCACTCACAGATACGCAGTATTTT. It translates to CASSLDTPLTDTQYF.

The chain recombines TRBV19 with TRBJ2-5, with 9 bases aligning to TRBD1. Trimming at V came to 4 bases and at J to 5 bases, leaving 8 bases not matched to a gene. In germline, CDR1 is LNHDA, CDR2 SQIVND (reference sequence). The CDR3 runs 15 residues. The CDR3 DNA sequence: TGTGCCAGTAGTAAGGACAGGGGAGGAGGTGAGACCCAGTACTTC. Translation gives CASSKDRGGGETQYF.

This clone came up a few times. The rearrangement uses TRBV7-8 and TRBJ2-7, with 12 bases identical to TRBD2. Germline-derived CDR1 and CDR2 are SGHVS and FQNEAQ. The CDR3 spans 15 residues. The ends lost 5 bases at V and 5 bases at J; junction bases unmatched: 7. The chain's CDR3 is CASSTTSGGANEQYF. CDR3 DNA: TGTGCCAGCAGCACGACTAGCGGGGGTGCGAACGAGCAGTACTTC.

The chain recombines TRBV28 with TRBJ2-5, with D tentatively TRBD1 (5 bases). From germline, CDR1 is MDHEN and CDR2 SYDVKM. This CDR3 has 13 amino acids. The V gene lost 6 bases and the J gene lost 2 bases, with 10 bases spanning the gap. CDR3 nucleotides: TGTGCCAGCAGGGTGACAGTTCAAGAGACCCAGTACTTC. Its translation: CASRVTVQETQYF.

The rearrangement joins TRBV19 to TRBJ2-6, with D maybe TRBD1 (6 bases). The V end lost 7 bases, the J end lost 0 bases, and 13 bases lay between the germline ends. CDR1 is LNHDA, CDR2 SQIVND, per germline (reference sequence). This CDR3 spans 16 amino acids. For the CDR3, the DNA is TGTGCCAGTAATACAGGGAGATCCTCTGGGGCCAACGTCCTGACTTTC. Its translation: CASNTGRSSGANVLTF.

In its sample, this clone was seen once. The chain recombines TRBV9 with TRBJ1-3; TRBD1 might be the D (5 bases). Germline V CDR1 and CDR2: SGDLS, YYNGEE. V lost 3 bases, J lost 4 bases, and 23 bases lay in between. The CDR3 contains 18 residues. The CDR3 sequence is CASSGGTGPTKAGNTIYF. The CDR3 bases are TGTGCCAGCAGCGGCGGGACCGGACCTACTAAGGCGGGAAACACCATATATTTT.

This clone was counted between two and nine times. The chain carries TRBV18 and TRBJ2-1, with no clear D. Trimming removed 4 bases at V and 5 bases at J, with 12 bases between. Germline V CDR1 and CDR2: KGHSH, LQKENI. The CDR3 consists of 14 residues. This CDR3 is CASSLTEVDNEQFF. The CDR3 region has the DNA TGTGCCAGCTCACTAACCGAGGTGGACAATGAGCAGTTCTTC. Supplemented by reference TRBV18 and TRBJ2-1, the full variable domain reads NAGVMQNPRHLVRRRGQEARLRCSPMKGHSHVYWYRQLPEEGLKFMVYLQKENIIDESGMPKERFSAEFPKEGPSILRIQQVVRGDSAAYFCASSLTEVDNEQFFGPGTRLTVL.

The V call is TRBV2, the J call TRBJ2-2, with 11 bases identical to TRBD1. This CDR3 spans 14 amino acids. CDR1 and CDR2 (germline): SNHLY, FYNNEI. J was trimmed by 7 bases and V by 7 bases; bases with no gene match: 5. The CDR3 DNA reads as TGTGCCAGCAAAGGACAGGGGGCGGTCGGGGAGCTGTTTTTT. It codes for CASKGQGAVGELFF.

This clone turned up a few times. CDR3 DNA sequence: TGTGCCAGCACTGGACAGAAGAGTACTGAAGCTTTCTTT. It is translated as CASTGQKSTEAFF. The chain links TRBV2 to TRBJ1-1; the D gene is possibly TRBD1 (6 bases). This CDR3 contains 13 residues. V lost 7 bases and J lost 5, with 14 bases in between. The germline V gene has CDR1 SNHLY and CDR2 FYNNEI.

This clone showed up just a few times. The chain carries TRBV19 and TRBJ1-1; D is ambiguous. CDR1 is LNHDA, CDR2 SQIVND, per germline (reference sequence). The CDR3 is 16 residues long. Trimming cost V 7 bases and J 0 bases, with 18 bases left between them. The DNA of the CDR3 is TGTGCCAGTACCCCAGCGCGACCCCTCATGAACACTGAAGCTTTCTTT. Encoded protein: CASTPARPLMNTEAFF.

This chain joins TRBV4-3 and TRBJ2-5, with TRBD2 matching over 9 bases. The germline gives CDR1 LGHNA, CDR2 YSLEER. The V gene end was trimmed by 6 bases and the J gene end by 4 bases; junction bases not matched to a gene: 12. The CDR3 is 16 amino acids. The CDR3 nucleotides read TGCGCCAGCAGTCCTCTGGGCGGGGGGGTGTTAGAGACCCAGTACTTC. The encoded protein is CASSPLGGGVLETQYF.

The chain carries TRBV5-1 and TRBJ2-5; TRBD2 is a possible D gene (5 bases). CDR3 length equals 13 residues. V was pared by 5 bases and J by 5 bases, with 13 bases between. Germline V lookup: CDR1 SGHRS, CDR2 YFSETQ. CDR3 amino acids: CASSRGPEETQYF. In DNA form, the CDR3 reads TGCGCCAGCAGTCGAGGGCCGGAGGAGACCCAGTACTTC.

This chain links TRBV3-1 (or the pseudogene TRBV3-2) with TRBJ1-1; TRBD1 aligns across 10 bases. V lost 1 base and J lost 11; bases outside the gene matches: 4. Germline CDR1 reads LGHDT; CDR2 reads YNNKEL (reference sequence). The CDR3 consists of 13 residues. CDR3 sequence reads: CASSQGGQGTAFF. The CDR3 nucleotides read TGTGCCAGCAGCCAAGGGGGACAGGGGACGGCTTTCTTT.

The rearrangement links TRBV6-5 to TRBJ1-1; D perhaps matches TRBD1 (5 bases). The V end was cut by 2 bases, the J end by 0 bases, with 7 bases between. The V gene's germline CDR1 is MNHEY and CDR2 SVGAGI. This CDR3 region has 14 residues. This chain's CDR3 is CASSYTGLNTEAFF. The CDR3 DNA reads as TGTGCCAGCAGTTACACAGGTTTGAACACTGAAGCTTTCTTT.

The chain carries TRBV4-3 and TRBJ2-7, with TRBD2 matching over 12 bases. Per the germline V gene, CDR1 is LGHNA and CDR2 is YSLEER. Germline trimming cut 1 base from V and 2 bases from J; bases unmatched to any gene: 0. The CDR3 consists of 15 residues. CDR3 DNA: TGCGCCAGCAGCCAAGGGACTAGCGGGGCCTACGAGCAGTACTTC. This sequence encodes CASSQGTSGAYEQYF.

The chain joins TRBV29-1 to TRBJ1-1; 9 bases are a match to TRBD1. CDR1 SQVTM and CDR2 ANQGSEA come from the germline V gene. Losses at the gene ends were 4 bases for V and 5 bases for J; bases not matched to a gene: 8. This CDR3 comprises 14 residues. Written as DNA, the CDR3 is TGCAGCGTTGGGCCGGGACAGGGTCGGACTGAAGCTTTCTTT. Protein product: CSVGPGQGRTEAFF.

The CDR3 region has the DNA TGTGCCAGCACCTGGACAGTACGACAAGAGACCCAGTACTTC. It yields the protein CASTWTVRQETQYF. This rearrangement joins TRBV2 to TRBJ2-5, with D tentatively TRBD1 (6 bases). V lost 7 bases and J 2 bases, leaving 14 bases between the germline ends. Germline loops: CDR1 SNHLY, CDR2 FYNNEI. The CDR3 has 14 residues.

The chain employs TRBV5-4 and TRBJ1-5; 9 bases align to TRBD1. This CDR3 is 15 amino acids long. The germline V gene has CDR1 SGHNT and CDR2 YYREEE (reference sequence). V trimming: 0 bases; J trimming: 5 bases; junction bases outside the gene matches: 3. CDR3 sequence (DNA): TGTGCCAGCAGCTTGGACAGGGGGCAGGATCAGCCCCAGCATTTT. Translation: CASSLDRGQDQPQHF.

This clone was found once. The CDR3 sequence is CASSSTRDRIISPLHF. In nucleotides, the CDR3 is TGTGCCAGCAGCTCCACTCGGGACAGGATTATTTCACCCCTCCACTTT. V and J are TRBV11-2 and TRBJ1-6; 8 bases agree with TRBD1. This CDR3 spans 16 amino acids. Unmatched junction bases numbered 11, after V lost 4 bases and J lost 9 bases. Germline V gives CDR1 SGHAT, CDR2 FQNNGV.

The chain is built from TRBV9 and TRBJ1-2; D is perhaps TRBD1 (6 bases). This CDR3 has 15 residues. Deletions cut 4 bases from V and 0 bases from J, with 13 bases between. Per germline, CDR1 SGDLS and CDR2 YYNGEE. This chain's CDR3 is CASSTEGGTNYGYTF. The CDR3 DNA sequence: TGTGCCAGCAGCACCGAGGGGGGGACTAACTATGGCTACACCTTC. Looking up the rest from reference TRBV9 and TRBJ1-2 gives the full variable domain: DSGVTQTPKHLITATGQRVTLRCSPRSGDLSVYWYQQSLDQGLQFLIQYYNGEERAKGNILERFSAQQFPDLHSELNLSSLELGDSALYFCASSTEGGTNYGYTFGSGTRLTVV.

The V gene is TRBV5-4, the J gene TRBJ1-2, with 9 bases identical to TRBD1. The junction had 6 bases not matched to a gene; V was cut back by 4 bases and J by 2 bases. The CDR3 spans 15 residues. CDR1 SGHNT and CDR2 YYREEE come from the germline V gene (reference sequence). CDR3 in amino acids: CASSPGQGFNYGYTF. The CDR3 DNA reads TGTGCCAGCAGCCCGGGACAGGGATTCAACTATGGCTACACCTTC.

The chain carries TRBV3-1 (or the pseudogene TRBV3-2) and TRBJ1-2, with unresolved D. Trimming left V 0 bases short and J 4 bases short, with 15 bases between. The germline gives CDR1 LGHDT, CDR2 YNNKEL (reference sequence). The CDR3 has 16 amino acids. The CDR3 protein is CASSQDREGRGYGYTF. The CDR3 DNA reads as TGTGCCAGCAGCCAAGATCGGGAAGGGAGAGGCTATGGCTACACCTTC.

The gene calls are TRBV14 and TRBJ2-1; the match to TRBD2 covers 8 bases. In germline, CDR1 is SGHDN, CDR2 FVKESK. This CDR3 is 15 amino acids long. Trimming at V came to 2 bases and at J to 5 bases, leaving 5 bases not matched to a gene. DNA for the CDR3: TGTGCCAGCAGCCAACTTCGCGGGGGGAACAATGAGCAGTTCTTC. Residues: CASSQLRGGNNEQFF.

J is TRBJ1-2 and V is TRBV29-1; 8 bases match TRBD1. The germline CDR1 and CDR2 sequences are SQVTM and ANQGSEA. The CDR3 runs 12 residues. V gave up 4 bases and J gave up 8 bases; unmatched junction bases: 6. CDR3: CSVVSGGAGYTF. Here the CDR3 DNA reads TGCAGCGTTGTCTCAGGGGGCGCGGGCTACACCTTC.

The chain uses TRBV19 and TRBJ1-5; 10 nucleotides align to TRBD1. CDR1 is LNHDA and CDR2 is SQIVND in the germline V gene (reference sequence). V shed 1 base and J 6 bases; nucleotides not matched to a gene: 6. This CDR3 comprises 16 residues. The DNA for the CDR3 is TGTGCCAGTAGTATAGGGGCGACAGGGGGCCCTCAGCCCCAGCATTTT. The encoded protein is CASSIGATGGPQPQHF.